This paragraph covers one TCR beta chain sequence. Molecular barcoding with unique molecular identifiers was used for the TCRbeta library. TCRdb itself ran the PCR reads through MiXCR, one entry per CDR3 protein. Of more than 450,000 distinct CDR3 sequences detected, around 18% appear once; the ten largest clones hold 3.3%. These data come from a study of T-cell reconstitution after alpha-beta-depleted transplantation in children. Looked up from germline, CDR1 is MGHRA and CDR2 is YSYEKL. The CDR3 has 13 residues. Deletions cut 2 bases from V and 6 bases from J, with 8 bases between. Sequencing was performed on PBMCs from the stem cell graft donor, taken from the stem cell graft. The rearrangement links TRBV4-1 to TRBJ2-1; unclear D gene. The TCR comes from a human donor who donated a stem cell graft to a child with acute lymphoblastic leukemia. The CDR3 region has the DNA TGCGCCAGCAGCCAATCGCCTGGCAATGAGCAGTTCTTC. It codes for CASSQSPGNEQFF.